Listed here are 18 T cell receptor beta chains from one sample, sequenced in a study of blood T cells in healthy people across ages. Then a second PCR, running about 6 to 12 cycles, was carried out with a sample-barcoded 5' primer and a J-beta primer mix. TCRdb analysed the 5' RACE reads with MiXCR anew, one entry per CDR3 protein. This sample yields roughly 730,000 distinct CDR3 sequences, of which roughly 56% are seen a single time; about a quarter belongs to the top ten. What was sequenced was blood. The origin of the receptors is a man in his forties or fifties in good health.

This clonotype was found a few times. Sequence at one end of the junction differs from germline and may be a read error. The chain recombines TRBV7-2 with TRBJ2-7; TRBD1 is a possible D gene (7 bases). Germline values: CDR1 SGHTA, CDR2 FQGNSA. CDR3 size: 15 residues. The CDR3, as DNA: TGTGCCAGCAGATTAGCGGCAGGGGGAGGCTACGAGCAGTACTTC. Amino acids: CASRLAAGGGYEQYF.

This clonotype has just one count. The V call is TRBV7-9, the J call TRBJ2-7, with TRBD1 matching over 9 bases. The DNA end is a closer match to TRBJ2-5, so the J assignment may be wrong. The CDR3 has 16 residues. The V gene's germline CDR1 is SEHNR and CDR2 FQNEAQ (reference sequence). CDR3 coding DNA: TGTGCCAGCAGCTCCAATGGGGGACAGGGAGGAGAGACCCAGTACTTC. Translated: CASSSNGGQGGETQYF.

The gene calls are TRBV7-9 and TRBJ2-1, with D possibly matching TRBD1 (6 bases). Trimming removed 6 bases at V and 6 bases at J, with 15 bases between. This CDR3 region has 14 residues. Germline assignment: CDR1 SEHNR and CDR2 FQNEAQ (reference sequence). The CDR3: CASRTGPVGNEQFF. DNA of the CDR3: TGTGCCAGCAGAACAGGGCCCGTAGGCAATGAGCAGTTCTTC.

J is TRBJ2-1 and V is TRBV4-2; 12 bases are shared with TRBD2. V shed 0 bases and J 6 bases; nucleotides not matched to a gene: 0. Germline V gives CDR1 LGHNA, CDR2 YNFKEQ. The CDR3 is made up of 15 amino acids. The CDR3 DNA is TGTGCCAGCAGCCAAGAGACTAGCGGGGGCAATGAGCAGTTCTTC. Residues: CASSQETSGGNEQFF.

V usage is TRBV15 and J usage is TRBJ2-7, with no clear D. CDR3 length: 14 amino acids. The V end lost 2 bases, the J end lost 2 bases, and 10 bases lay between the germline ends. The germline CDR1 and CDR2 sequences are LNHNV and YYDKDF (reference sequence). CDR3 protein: CATSRIDGAYEQYF. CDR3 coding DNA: TGTGCCACCAGCAGAATCGATGGGGCCTACGAGCAGTACTTC. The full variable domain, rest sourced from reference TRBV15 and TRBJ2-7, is DAMVIQNPRYQVTQFGKPVTLSCSQTLNHNVMYWYQQKSSQAPKLLFHYYDKDFNNEADTPDNFQSRRPNTSFCFLDIRSPGLGDTAMYLCATSRIDGAYEQYFGPGTRLTVT.

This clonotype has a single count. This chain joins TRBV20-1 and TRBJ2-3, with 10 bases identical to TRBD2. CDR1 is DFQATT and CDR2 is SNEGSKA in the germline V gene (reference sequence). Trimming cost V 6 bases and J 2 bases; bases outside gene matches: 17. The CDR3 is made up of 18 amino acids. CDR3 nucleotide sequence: TGCAGTGCCCCCGCCCGTAAGAATAGCGGGAGGTCCACAGATACGCAGTATTTT. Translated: CSAPARKNSGRSTDTQYF.

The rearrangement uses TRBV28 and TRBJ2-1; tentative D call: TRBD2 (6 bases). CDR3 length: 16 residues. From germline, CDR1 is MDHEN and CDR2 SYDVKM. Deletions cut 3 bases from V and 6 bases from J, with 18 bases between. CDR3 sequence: CASSFPPGGALNEQFF. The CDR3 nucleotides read TGTGCCAGCAGTTTCCCCCCGGGCGGGGCTCTCAATGAGCAGTTCTTC.

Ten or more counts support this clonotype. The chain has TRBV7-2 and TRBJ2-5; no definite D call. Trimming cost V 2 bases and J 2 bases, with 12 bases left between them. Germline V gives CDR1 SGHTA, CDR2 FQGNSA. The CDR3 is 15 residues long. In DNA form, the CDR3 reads TGTGCCAGCAGCTTAAATGGTGGTGGGCAAGAGACCCAGTACTTC. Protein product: CASSLNGGGQETQYF.

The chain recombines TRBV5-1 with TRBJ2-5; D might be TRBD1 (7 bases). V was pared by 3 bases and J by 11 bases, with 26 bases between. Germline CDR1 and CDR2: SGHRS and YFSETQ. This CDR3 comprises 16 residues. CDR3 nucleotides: TGCGCCAGCAGCTCGACAGGGTTGACGGGGGTCAATGAGCAGTACTTC. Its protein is CASSSTGLTGVNEQYF.

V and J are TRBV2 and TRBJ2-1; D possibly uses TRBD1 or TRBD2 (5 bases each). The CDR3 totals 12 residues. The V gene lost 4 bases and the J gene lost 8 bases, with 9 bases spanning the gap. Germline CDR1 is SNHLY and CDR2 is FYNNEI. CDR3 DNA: TGTGCCAGCAGTGTCGAGGGGTATGAGCAGTTCTTC. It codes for CASSVEGYEQFF.

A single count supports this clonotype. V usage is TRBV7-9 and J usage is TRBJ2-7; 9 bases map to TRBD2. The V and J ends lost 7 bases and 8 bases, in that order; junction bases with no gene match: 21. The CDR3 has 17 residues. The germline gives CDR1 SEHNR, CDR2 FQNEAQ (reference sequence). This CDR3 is CASTTDMAGGPSRKQYF. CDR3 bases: TGTGCCAGCACCACAGATATGGCGGGAGGGCCGTCACGTAAGCAGTACTTC.

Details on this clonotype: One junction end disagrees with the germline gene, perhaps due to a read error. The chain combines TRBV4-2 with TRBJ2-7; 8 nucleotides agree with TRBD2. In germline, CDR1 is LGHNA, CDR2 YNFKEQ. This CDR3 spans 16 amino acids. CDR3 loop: CASSQDPGRASYGQYF. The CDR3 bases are TGTGCCAGCAGCCAAGATCCCGGGAGGGCCTCCTACGGGCAGTACTTC.

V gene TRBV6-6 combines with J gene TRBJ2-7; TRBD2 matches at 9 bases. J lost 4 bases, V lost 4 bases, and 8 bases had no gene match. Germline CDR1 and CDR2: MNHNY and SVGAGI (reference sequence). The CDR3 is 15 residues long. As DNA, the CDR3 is TGTGCCAGCAGTTGCACCAGCGGGAGGTTTTACGAGCAGTACTTC. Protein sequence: CASSCTSGRFYEQYF.

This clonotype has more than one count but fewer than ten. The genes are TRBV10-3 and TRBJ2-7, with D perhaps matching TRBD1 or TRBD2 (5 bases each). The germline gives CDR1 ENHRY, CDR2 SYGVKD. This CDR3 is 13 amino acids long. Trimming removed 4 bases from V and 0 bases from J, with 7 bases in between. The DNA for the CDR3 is TGTGCCATCAGTGCAGGGAGCTCCTACGAGCAGTACTTC. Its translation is CAISAGSSYEQYF.

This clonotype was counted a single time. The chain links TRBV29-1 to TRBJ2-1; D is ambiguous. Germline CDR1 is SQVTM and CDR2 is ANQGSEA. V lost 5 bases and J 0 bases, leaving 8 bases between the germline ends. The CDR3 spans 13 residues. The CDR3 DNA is TGCAGCGTTCGCGTGGACTCCTACAATGAGCAGTTCTTC. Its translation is CSVRVDSYNEQFF.

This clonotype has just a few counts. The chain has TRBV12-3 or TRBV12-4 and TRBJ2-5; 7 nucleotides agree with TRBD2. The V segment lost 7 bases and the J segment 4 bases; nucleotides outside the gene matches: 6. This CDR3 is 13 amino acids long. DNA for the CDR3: TGTGCCAGCACTCTGTGGGGGGGAGAGACCCAGTACTTC. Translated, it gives CASTLWGGETQYF.

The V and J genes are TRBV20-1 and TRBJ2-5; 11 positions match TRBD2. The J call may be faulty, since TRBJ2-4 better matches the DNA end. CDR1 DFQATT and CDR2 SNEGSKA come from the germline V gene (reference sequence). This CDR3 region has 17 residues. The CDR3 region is CSARRSLAGGLGNIQYF. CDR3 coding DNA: TGCAGTGCTAGAAGGAGTCTAGCGGGAGGTCTTGGGAACATTCAGTACTTC.

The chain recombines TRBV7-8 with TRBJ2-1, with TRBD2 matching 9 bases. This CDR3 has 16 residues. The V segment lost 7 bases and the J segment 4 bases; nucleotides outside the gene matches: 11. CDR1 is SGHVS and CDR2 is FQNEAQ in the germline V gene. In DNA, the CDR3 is TGTGCCAGCAACTCCCGTCGGCTAGCGGGATACAATGAGCAGTTCTTC. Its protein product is CASNSRRLAGYNEQFF.